The rows below give T cell receptor beta chains drawn from one sample of a study of CD8 T cells in ankylosing spondylitis. TCRdb processed the 5' RACE reads anew with MiXCR; each CDR3 protein has one entry. This table holds a few hundred thousand distinct CDR3 sequences, approximately 10% found once. The sequenced sample consisted of blood, either unsorted or a sorted T cell fraction (not recorded which). The receptors come from a male donor with ankylosing spondylitis or in good health (not recorded which). The CDR3 runs from the conserved cysteine through the conserved F or W. Each record gives: V gene, clone size, J gene, D gene, CDR3 protein, CDR3 DNA. D genes are given only for firm matches. The size of a clone is reported for some rows only, either as once, few or many, or as a class for expanded clones.

V: TRBV7-9
size: many
J: TRBJ1-1
D: TRBD1
CDR3: CASTEGQGGSTEAFF
DNA: TGTGCCAGCACCGAAGGACAGGGAGGAAGCACTGAAGCTTTCTTT

V: TRBV7-2
size: many
J: TRBJ1-1
D: TRBD1
CDR3: CASSPIGQANTEAFF
DNA: TGTGCCAGCAGCCCGATAGGACAGGCGAACACTGAAGCTTTCTTT

V: TRBV20-1
size: many
J: TRBJ2-2
D: .
CDR3: CSALPPLRTGELFF
DNA: TGCAGCGCTCTACCCCCCCTCCGCACCGGGGAGCTGTTTTTT

V: TRBV5-1
size: many
J: TRBJ2-3
D: .
CDR3: CASSLLGGARDTQYF
DNA: TGCGCCAGCAGCCTGTTAGGGGGGGCGCGGGATACGCAGTATTTT

V: TRBV20-1
size: many
J: TRBJ2-1
D: TRBD2
CDR3: CSAGRAGPSYNEQFF
DNA: TGCAGTGCGGGACGAGCGGGGCCGTCCTACAATGAGCAGTTCTTC

V: TRBV19
size: .
J: TRBJ2-1
D: .
CDR3: CASSMLTEQFF
DNA: TGTGCCAGTAGTATGTTGACAGAACAGTTCTTC

V: TRBV7-3
size: many
J: TRBJ2-6
D: .
CDR3: CASSSRGGANVLTF
DNA: TGTGCCAGCAGCTCCAGGGGTGGGGCCAACGTCCTGACTTTC

V: TRBV5-6
size: many
J: TRBJ2-1
D: TRBD1
CDR3: CASSLDAGGWDEQFF
DNA: TGTGCCAGCAGCTTGGATGCAGGGGGCTGGGATGAGCAGTTCTTC

V: TRBV9
size: .
J: TRBJ2-1
D: .
CDR3: CASSPTGVLSYNEQFF
DNA: TGTGCCAGCAGCCCCACCGGGGTGCTCTCCTACAATGAGCAGTTCTTC

V: TRBV19
size: .
J: TRBJ2-7
D: .
CDR3: CASSTLDRAADYEQYF
DNA: TGTGCCAGTAGTACCTTGGACCGTGCCGCAGACTACGAGCAGTACTTC

V: TRBV29-1
size: .
J: TRBJ2-3
D: TRBD2
CDR3: CSVETSGGSYTQYF
DNA: TGCAGCGTTGAAACTAGCGGGGGTTCGTATACGCAGTATTTT

V: TRBV5-1
size: many
J: TRBJ1-2
D: TRBD1
CDR3: CASSVGQGGGYTF
DNA: TGCGCCAGCAGCGTGGGACAGGGGGGCGGCTACACCTTC

V: TRBV20-1
size: few
J: TRBJ1-1
D: .
CDR3: CRPLPGLGTEAFF
DNA: TGCAGGCCCCTGCCAGGGCTGGGCACTGAAGCTTTCTTT

V: TRBV5-5
size: .
J: TRBJ2-5
D: .
CDR3: CASSSPAGARFETQYF
DNA: TGTGCCAGCAGCTCCCCCGCGGGGGCGCGATTTGAGACCCAGTACTTC

V: TRBV20-1
size: .
J: TRBJ2-5
D: .
CDR3: CSARTSGETQSF
DNA: TGCAGTGCTAGAACTAGTGGGGAGACCCAGTCCTTC

V: TRBV3-1
size: many
J: TRBJ2-1
D: .
CDR3: CASSQDRMVNSYNEQFF
DNA: TGTGCCAGCAGCCAAGATCGTATGGTTAACTCCTACAATGAGCAGTTCTTC

V: TRBV6-5
size: many
J: TRBJ1-1
D: .
CDR3: CASSYSIRVHTEAFF
DNA: TGTGCCAGCAGTTACTCTATAAGGGTGCACACTGAAGCTTTCTTT

V: TRBV29-1
size: many
J: TRBJ1-2
D: .
CDR3: CSAAQEPKGYGYTF
DNA: TGCAGCGCCGCGCAGGAGCCAAAGGGCTATGGCTACACCTTC

V: TRBV5-1
size: many
J: TRBJ1-1
D: TRBD1
CDR3: CASRQGPMNTEAFF
DNA: TGCGCTTCGAGACAGGGACCCATGAACACTGAAGCTTTCTTT

V: TRBV7-9
size: .
J: TRBJ1-1
D: TRBD1
CDR3: CASSLAQGAETEAFF
DNA: TGTGCCAGCAGCTTAGCGCAGGGGGCGGAGACTGAAGCTTTCTTT

V: TRBV20-1
size: .
J: TRBJ2-3
D: TRBD1
CDR3: CSAGPTGQGTDTQYF
DNA: TGCAGTGCCGGACCCACGGGACAGGGCACAGATACGCAGTATTTT

V: TRBV12-3/TRBV12-4
size: many
J: TRBJ2-3
D: TRBD2
CDR3: CASSLLVAGDGDTQYF
DNA: TGTGCCAGCAGTTTATTGGTAGCGGGGGATGGGGATACGCAGTATTTT

V: TRBV28
size: few
J: TRBJ2-7
D: .
CDR3: CASSSTGTRSYEQYF
DNA: TGTGCCAGCAGTTCTACCGGGACTCGCTCCTACGAGCAGTACTTC

V: TRBV5-6
size: many
J: TRBJ1-2
D: .
CDR3: CASSLEQGAGYTF
DNA: TGTGCCAGCAGCTTGGAACAGGGAGCTGGCTACACCTTC

V: TRBV2
size: many
J: TRBJ1-5
D: .
CDR3: CASSEADRSNQPQHF
DNA: TGTGCCAGCAGTGAAGCGGACAGAAGCAATCAGCCCCAGCATTTT

V: TRBV7-8
size: few
J: TRBJ1-5
D: .
CDR3: CASSLAGGGSNQPQHF
DNA: TGTGCCAGCAGCTTAGCGGGGGGCGGAAGCAATCAGCCCCAGCATTTT

V: TRBV29-1
size: many
J: TRBJ1-1
D: .
CDR3: CSVPGFGGGTEAFF
DNA: TGCAGCGTACCTGGCTTCGGGGGAGGCACTGAAGCTTTCTTT

V: TRBV24-1
size: many
J: TRBJ2-1
D: TRBD2
CDR3: CATGQSGGQDYNEQFF
DNA: TGTGCCACCGGCCAAAGCGGGGGGCAGGACTACAATGAGCAGTTCTTC

V: TRBV11-2
size: .
J: TRBJ1-2
D: TRBD1
CDR3: CASSLPGGANYGYTF
DNA: TGTGCCAGCAGCTTACCAGGGGGTGCTAACTATGGCTACACCTTC

V: TRBV12-3/TRBV12-4
size: .
J: TRBJ2-4
D: .
CDR3: CASRATGRGAKNSQYF
DNA: TGTGCCAGCAGGGCGACAGGGAGGGGGGCCAAAAACAGTCAGTACTTC

V: TRBV7-3
size: few
J: TRBJ2-2
D: TRBD2
CDR3: CASSSGASGGAITGELFF
DNA: TGTGCCAGCAGCTCGGGCGCCAGCGGGGGGGCCATCACCGGGGAGCTGTTTTTT

V: TRBV12-3/TRBV12-4
size: many
J: TRBJ2-2
D: TRBD1
CDR3: CASRRTGEAGELFF
DNA: TGTGCCAGCAGGAGGACAGGGGAGGCCGGGGAGCTGTTTTTT

V: TRBV19
size: .
J: TRBJ2-1
D: TRBD1
CDR3: CASSIAGQGYSLNNEQFF
DNA: TGTGCCAGTAGTATAGCGGGACAGGGGTACAGTCTGAACAATGAGCAGTTCTTC

V: TRBV5-5
size: .
J: TRBJ2-5
D: .
CDR3: CASSLVDSQETQYF
DNA: TGTGCCAGCAGCTTGGTCGACAGCCAAGAGACCCAGTACTTC

V: TRBV5-1
size: many
J: TRBJ1-1
D: TRBD1
CDR3: CASSQKGTGLLNTEAFF
DNA: TGCGCCAGCAGCCAGAAAGGGACAGGCCTACTGAACACTGAAGCTTTCTTT

V: TRBV12-3/TRBV12-4
size: many
J: TRBJ2-1
D: .
CDR3: CASSFANSYNEQFF
DNA: TGTGCCAGCAGTTTCGCGAATTCCTACAATGAGCAGTTCTTC

V: TRBV5-1
size: few
J: TRBJ2-7
D: .
CDR3: CASSWGPGAYEQYF
DNA: TGCGCCAGCAGTTGGGGCCCGGGGGCCTACGAGCAGTACTTC

V: TRBV5-5
size: .
J: TRBJ1-1
D: TRBD1
CDR3: CASIQTGGGDTEAFF
DNA: TGTGCCAGCATCCAGACAGGGGGCGGGGACACTGAAGCTTTCTTT

V: TRBV5-1
size: many
J: TRBJ1-3
D: .
CDR3: CASSPQWRGSSGNTIYF
DNA: TGCGCCAGCAGCCCACAATGGCGTGGCAGCTCTGGAAACACCATATATTTT

V: TRBV12-3/TRBV12-4
size: many
J: TRBJ2-1
D: .
CDR3: CASSLHGFGEQFF
DNA: TGTGCCAGCAGTTTACACGGGTTCGGCGAGCAGTTCTTC

V: TRBV6-5
size: .
J: TRBJ2-5
D: .
CDR3: CASSYSLVRSVEETQYF
DNA: TGTGCCAGCAGTTACTCGCTGGTCAGAAGCGTTGAGGAGACCCAGTACTTC